This T cell receptor beta chain was documented in a study of vaccination and CD4 T cells after COVID-19. V was shortened by 0 bases and J by 5 bases, with 5 bases between the two germline ends. This CDR3 has 12 residues. Germline CDR1 is DFQATT and CDR2 is SNEGSKA (reference sequence). A single record per CDR3 protein comes from TCRdb applying MiXCR to the PCR reads. This sample has about 20,000 distinct CDR3 sequences, with roughly three fifths found just once. This clonotype is medium-sized by share. The receptor comes from a human donor who had recovered from COVID-19. This chain joins TRBV20-1 and TRBJ1-5, with unresolved D. Sample: CD4+ T cells from blood, taken before SARS-CoV-2 vaccination. CDR3 protein: CSAREFHQPQHF. The CDR3 nucleotides read TGCAGTGCTAGAGAATTTCATCAGCCCCAGCATTTT.